This note documents a single T cell receptor beta chain sequence. No antigen is known for it. TCRdb independently ran MiXCR on the RT-PCR reads; one entry per CDR3 protein. This sample yields a few hundred thousand distinct CDR3 sequences, of which 14% are seen a single time; around 10% belongs to the top ten. The sample belongs to a study of response to subunit inactivated influenza vaccine. Study conclusions and caveats: There was a suggestion from the authors that each seasonal influenza vaccination recruits few new T cells.

The CDR3 is 14 residues long. Germline CDR1 reads DFQATT; CDR2 reads SNEGSKA (reference sequence). V lost 3 bases to trimming and J lost 5 bases; unmatched junction nucleotides: 6. Sequencing was performed on PBMCs from blood, taken less than 13 days after vaccination. The chain uses TRBV20-1 and TRBJ2-7, with 11 bases identical to TRBD2. This sequence originates from a man aged 45-65 years who received an inactivated influenza vaccine. The CDR3 DNA follows: TGCAGTGCTAGGCTTAGCGGGAGGGCCAACGAGCAGTACTTC. It encodes CSARLSGRANEQYF.